A single sample is the source of the 30 T cell receptor beta chains below, sequenced in a study of spatial heterogeneity in lung cancer (dated by TCRdb to the late 2010s). Study-level results and caveats: The tumor nonsynonymous mutation count correlated with the number of expanded intratumoral alpha and beta TCRs.

Receptor amplification or capture employed 5' RACE. Sequencing took place on a NextSeq 500. TCRdb's own reprocessing of the public reads used fastp at Q25 and MiXCR and kept productive beta chains. A single entry per CDR3 protein holds the most common genes and DNA from its merged rows. This sample has roughly 17,000 distinct CDR3 sequences in its table, and approximately 6.2% of those were observed once. The leading ten clones occupy about 6.8% of the sample. The time point tag for this specimen amounts to: sample taken at primary tumor resection. These receptors are not linked to any known antigen. The sample consisted of lung tumor tissue, taken at surgery. These receptors were taken from a male donor with early-stage non-small cell lung cancer.

This clonotype was recorded many times. This beta chain lies outside the target of a library built for alpha chains; its clone size means little. The V and J genes are TRBV28 and TRBJ2-1; 9 nucleotides line up with TRBD1. The CDR3 contains 13 residues. With V trimmed by 6 bases and J by 9 bases, 6 bases remained unmatched. CDR1 and CDR2 (germline): MDHEN, SYDVKM. CDR3 region: CASREQGAGEQFF. DNA for the CDR3: TGTGCCAGCAGGGAACAGGGGGCTGGTGAGCAGTTCTTC. The full variable domain, its missing parts supplied by reference TRBV28 and TRBJ2-1, is DVKVTQSSRYLVKRTGEKVFLECVQDMDHENMFWYRQDPGLGLRLIYFSYDVKMKEKGDIPEGYSVSREKKERFSLILESASTNQTSMYLCASREQGAGEQFFGPGTRLTVL.

This clonotype has ten or more counts. Being off target in a library aimed at alpha chains, this beta chain has a size of little meaning. The V call is TRBV5-4, the J call TRBJ2-7; tentatively, D is TRBD1 (7 bases). This CDR3 spans 15 amino acids. The germline V and J ends were trimmed by 2 bases and 9 bases, with 21 bases remaining between them. Germline values: CDR1 SGHNT, CDR2 YYREEE (reference sequence). The CDR3 region has the DNA TGTGCCAGCAGCTTACCGGGACAGAGGGAGGTCCGGCAGTACTTC. It encodes CASSLPGQREVRQYF.

This clonotype has only a few counts. Within a library made for alpha chains, this beta chain is off target, and its count is uninformative. CDR3 region: CSVPTSVKPYEQYF. The CDR3 region has the DNA TGCAGTGTCCCCACCAGTGTGAAGCCTTACGAGCAGTACTTC. This chain joins TRBV20-1 and TRBJ2-7; D gene ambiguous. This CDR3 is 14 amino acids long. Germline V gives CDR1 DFQATT, CDR2 SNEGSKA (reference sequence). Trimming pared 7 bases from V and 4 bases from J, leaving 20 bases between.

This clonotype occurred many times. This beta chain is off target for a library built for alpha chains, so its abundance means little. The chain carries TRBV9 and TRBJ2-3, with a weak D call TRBD1 (6 bases). The CDR3 length is 16 residues. V was cut by 3 bases and J by 6 bases, with 20 bases left in between. In germline, CDR1 is SGDLS, CDR2 YYNGEE. CDR3 nucleotides: TGTGCCAGCAGCGCAGGGGCAGCTGACTACTTGGATACGCAGTATTTT. Its translation is CASSAGAADYLDTQYF.

This clonotype was detected ten times or more. The library was prepared for alpha chains; this beta chain is a stray read, so its frequency means little. This chain uses TRBV5-5 with TRBJ1-2; D is unresolved. Germline CDR1 SGHKS, CDR2 YYEKEE (reference sequence). Deletions cut 1 base from V and 2 bases from J, with 12 bases between. The CDR3 runs 15 residues. In DNA form, the CDR3 reads TGTGCCAGCAGCTTGTCCCCCGGAGTAAACTATGGCTACACCTTC. Residues: CASSLSPGVNYGYTF.

This clonotype is termed medium-sized. This beta chain turned up in a library designed for alpha chains; as an off-target read, its abundance says little. The rearrangement links TRBV15 to TRBJ2-1; 9 bases align to TRBD2. This CDR3 has 18 residues. From germline, CDR1 is LNHNV and CDR2 YYDKDF (reference sequence). The V gene end was trimmed by 0 bases and the J gene end by 9 bases; junction bases not matched to a gene: 15. The CDR3 DNA is TGTGCCACCAGCAGAGAGGGGGGGCTAGCGGGAATTAGCGGTGAGCAGTTCTTC. The encoded protein is CATSREGGLAGISGEQFF.

The sample holds many counts of this clonotype. This beta chain came through as a stray read in a library set up for alpha chains, and its size says little. The chain recombines TRBV7-8 with TRBJ2-5; 8 nucleotides agree with TRBD1. CDR1 and CDR2 (germline): SGHVS, FQNEAQ. After removal of 3 bases from V and 4 bases from J, the junction contained 4 bases not matched to a gene. The CDR3 is 14 residues long. In DNA form, the CDR3 reads TGTGCCAGCAGCTTCGGACAGGGTGGAGAGACCCAGTACTTC. Translation: CASSFGQGGETQYF.

This clonotype is labeled as medium-sized. This beta chain turned up in a library designed for alpha chains; as an off-target read, its abundance says little. The CDR3: CATSSSPADRGETQYF. DNA of the CDR3: TGTGCCACCAGCAGCAGCCCCGCGGACAGGGGAGAGACCCAGTACTTC. V and J are TRBV15 and TRBJ2-5; 9 bases map to TRBD1. This CDR3 is built from 16 residues. Germline trimming cut 3 bases from V and 4 bases from J; bases unmatched to any gene: 9. The V gene's germline CDR1 is LNHNV and CDR2 YYDKDF (reference sequence).

This clonotype is classed as medium-sized. This beta chain lies outside the target of a library built for alpha chains; its clone size means little. The gene calls are TRBV7-2 and TRBJ2-7; 8 bases are shared with TRBD1. The V and J ends lost 5 bases and 2 bases, in that order; junction bases with no gene match: 8. The CDR3 loop spans 15 amino acids. Germline V gives CDR1 SGHTA, CDR2 FQGNSA. CDR3: CASSLVGQGTYEQYF. The CDR3 nucleotides read TGTGCCAGCAGCCTAGTAGGACAGGGCACCTACGAGCAGTACTTC.

This clonotype was counted many times. This beta chain is off target for a library built for alpha chains, so its abundance means little. This chain uses TRBV27 with TRBJ1-5; 7 nucleotides align to TRBD1. V lost 5 bases to trimming and J lost 0 bases; unmatched junction nucleotides: 10. Looked up from germline, CDR1 is MNHEY and CDR2 is SMNVEV (reference sequence). The CDR3 has 17 residues. The CDR3 region has the DNA TGTGCCAGCAGTGTTATAACCACAGGGGATAGCAATCAGCCCCAGCATTTT. It encodes CASSVITTGDSNQPQHF.

This clonotype was detected many times. This beta chain is a stray read from a library made for alpha chains; its abundance is not meaningful. The chain joins TRBV7-2 to TRBJ2-7, with D hard to call. The ends were cut back, 0 bases at V and 2 bases at J, with 5 bases in the middle. In germline, CDR1 is SGHTA, CDR2 FQGNSA. The length of the CDR3 is 13 residues. CDR3: CASSLAQTYEQYF. As DNA, the CDR3 is TGTGCCAGCAGCTTAGCGCAGACCTACGAGCAGTACTTC.

This clonotype has at least ten counts. This beta chain is an unintended read in a library built for alpha chains; its size means little. The chain has TRBV10-2 and TRBJ1-1; D call uncertain. Trimming cost V 6 bases and J 0 bases, with 14 bases left between them. The CDR3 has 15 residues. Germline V gene lookup returns CDR1 WSHSY and CDR2 SAAADI. In DNA form, the CDR3 reads TGCGCCAGCAGAGGGAACAGAAGAATGAACACTGAAGCTTTCTTT. It specifies CASRGNRRMNTEAFF.

There are many counts of this clonotype. A library prepared for alpha chains yielded this beta chain as an off-target read; its size is of little meaning. This rearrangement joins TRBV6-5 to TRBJ1-1; D is uncertain. The CDR3 runs 13 residues. V lost 6 bases and J lost 7, with 15 bases in between. Per germline, CDR1 MNHEY and CDR2 SVGAGI. For the CDR3, the DNA is TGTGCCAGCAGGCTCCGGTCCGGCGGTGAAGCTTTCTTT. As protein: CASRLRSGGEAFF.

This clonotype was recorded at least ten times. This beta chain slipped into a library made for alpha chains as a stray read, so its size is not meaningful. J is TRBJ2-3 and V is TRBV5-1; 7 bases align to TRBD1. This CDR3 is 14 amino acids long. Germline V CDR1 and CDR2: SGHRS, YFSETQ. V gave up 4 bases and J gave up 0 bases; unmatched junction bases: 2. The CDR3, as DNA: TGCGCCAGCAGCCCGGGACAGAGCACAGATACGCAGTATTTT. Translated: CASSPGQSTDTQYF.

This clonotype was observed at least ten times. Since it is a stray read in a library aimed at alpha chains, this beta chain has a size that is not meaningful. V and J are TRBV7-2 and TRBJ2-3, with a possible D match to TRBD2 (6 bases). This CDR3 contains 17 residues. Trimming took 7 bases from V and 1 from J, leaving 21 bases between them. CDR1 is SGHTA, CDR2 FQGNSA, per germline. CDR3 in amino acids: CASTPLSTSYGTDTQYF. CDR3 coding DNA: TGTGCCAGCACCCCTCTGTCGACTAGTTATGGCACAGATACGCAGTATTTT.

On this clonotype itself: This beta chain lies outside the target of a library built for alpha chains; its clone size means little. The V and J genes are TRBV14 and TRBJ2-2, with a possible D match to TRBD1 (6 bases). Trimming removed 2 bases from V and 3 bases from J, with 10 bases in between. This CDR3 comprises 15 residues. CDR1 and CDR2 (germline): SGHDN, FVKESK. CDR3 coding DNA: TGTGCCAGCAGCCAATTGGACAGACACACCGGGGAGCTGTTTTTT. Its translation: CASSQLDRHTGELFF.

For this clonotype: A library made for alpha chains picked up this beta chain off target, so its size means little. This rearrangement joins TRBV2 to TRBJ2-5, with D perhaps matching TRBD2 (5 bases). The V gene lost 6 bases and the J gene lost 7 bases, with 21 bases spanning the gap. The length of the CDR3 is 15 residues. The germline V gene encodes CDR1 SNHLY and CDR2 FYNNEI. CDR3 residues: CASSSQGSGVGTQYF. The CDR3 coding sequence is TGTGCCAGCAGCTCCCAAGGGTCCGGGGTGGGGACCCAGTACTTC.

Concerning this clonotype: This beta chain is an off-target read within a library intended for alpha chains, so its frequency means little. This chain connects TRBV18 to TRBJ1-6; TRBD1 matches 9 bases. The junction had 5 bases not matched to a gene; V was cut back by 5 bases and J by 6 bases. Germline-derived CDR1 and CDR2 are KGHSH and LQKENI. There are 15 residues in the CDR3. The CDR3 DNA sequence: TGTGCCAGCTCATCGGACAGGGGACTTAATTCACCCCTCCACTTT. This translates into CASSSDRGLNSPLHF.

In regard to this clonotype: The library was built for alpha chains, so this beta chain is an off-target read and its size means little. The gene calls are TRBV10-3 and TRBJ1-2; the D is unclear. Trimming shortened V by 0 bases and J by 8 bases, and 7 bases separated the two germline ends. The CDR3 extends over 12 amino acids. From germline, CDR1 is ENHRY and CDR2 SYGVKD. CDR3 in DNA: TGTGCCATCAGTGAGTCCAGCCGGGGCTACACCTTC. Amino acids: CAISESSRGYTF.

There are many counts of this clonotype. The library was prepared for alpha chains; this beta chain is a stray read, so its frequency means little. DNA of the CDR3: TGTGCCAGCAGTTTGGGAGGGGAGATAGCCAAAAACATTCAGTACTTC. The encoded protein is CASSLGGEIAKNIQYF. The V gene is TRBV28, the J gene TRBJ2-4; 7 nucleotides line up with TRBD2. The junction had 5 bases not matched to a gene; V was cut back by 3 bases and J by 0 bases. Germline CDR1 MDHEN, CDR2 SYDVKM. The CDR3 has 16 amino acids.

This clonotype was found many times. Since the library was made to target alpha chains, this beta chain is a stray read and its abundance is not meaningful. The gene calls are TRBV11-1 and TRBJ2-7; 7 nucleotides match TRBD1. Germline values: CDR1 SGHAT, CDR2 FQDESV (reference sequence). CDR3 length: 13 residues. The V gene end was trimmed by 5 bases and the J gene end by 2 bases; junction bases not matched to a gene: 3. CDR3 sequence reads: CASSPDRPYEQYF. The CDR3 DNA follows: TGTGCCAGCAGCCCGGACAGGCCCTACGAGCAGTACTTC.

This clonotype was observed at least ten times. This beta chain lies outside the target of a library built for alpha chains; its clone size means little. The J gene is TRBJ2-7, the V gene TRBV20-1; tentative D call: TRBD1 (5 bases). CDR1 is DFQATT, CDR2 SNEGSKA, per germline (reference sequence). There are 13 residues in the CDR3. Between the trimmed V and J ends, which lost 0 bases and 4 bases, there was a span of 10 bases. CDR3 protein: CSARDLQGYEQYF. The CDR3 nucleotides read TGCAGTGCTAGAGATCTGCAGGGATACGAGCAGTACTTC.

There are many counts of this clonotype. This beta chain appears as a stray read in a library generated for alpha chains; its size is not informative. This chain connects TRBV5-1 to TRBJ1-2; D is unresolved. This CDR3 is built from 13 residues. Germline V CDR1 and CDR2: SGHRS, YFSETQ. Trimming took 0 bases from V and 4 from J, leaving 7 bases between them. The CDR3 here is CASSLGGSYGYTF. The CDR3 nucleotides are TGCGCCAGCAGCTTGGGAGGTTCCTATGGCTACACCTTC.

This clonotype was observed at least ten times. A library prepared for alpha chains yielded this beta chain as an off-target read; its size is of little meaning. This chain uses TRBV28 with TRBJ2-7, with 8 bases identical to TRBD2. The V gene end was trimmed by 5 bases and the J gene end by 1 base; junction bases not matched to a gene: 4. The CDR3 extends over 14 amino acids. Germline V gene sequence: CDR1 MDHEN, CDR2 SYDVKM. The CDR3: CASSRLAGSYEQYF. CDR3 bases: TGTGCCAGCAGTCGTCTAGCGGGTTCCTACGAGCAGTACTTC.

The sample holds many counts of this clonotype. This beta chain turned up in a library designed for alpha chains; as an off-target read, its abundance says little. The V gene is TRBV7-2, the J gene TRBJ2-7; possibly TRBD1 for D (6 bases). Trimming took 0 bases from V and 5 from J, leaving 11 bases between them. The germline V gene encodes CDR1 SGHTA and CDR2 FQGNSA. The CDR3 spans 14 residues. The CDR3 DNA reads TGTGCCAGCAGCTTAGCCCTCCAGGGGAACGAGCAGTACTTC. This translates into CASSLALQGNEQYF.

This clonotype was detected ten times or more. In a library made to pick up alpha chains, this beta chain is a stray read with a size that means little. The chain uses TRBV20-1 and TRBJ2-5; the D is unclear. V lost 5 bases and J lost 0, with 7 bases in between. This CDR3 has 12 amino acids. From germline, CDR1 is DFQATT and CDR2 SNEGSKA (reference sequence). This CDR3 is CSAPRNQETQYF. CDR3 DNA: TGCAGTGCTCCGCGGAACCAAGAGACCCAGTACTTC.

The table lists this clonotype with a few counts. Because this beta chain is a stray read in a library intended to capture alpha chains, its abundance should not be given much weight. The chain couples TRBV5-4 to TRBJ2-3; D is unclear. Germline lookup yields CDR1 SGHNT and CDR2 YYREEE (reference sequence). Trimming stripped 3 bases from V and 6 bases from J, with 14 bases between. This CDR3 is 14 amino acids long. The chain's CDR3 is CASSSRVRSDTQYF. The CDR3 DNA reads as TGTGCCAGCAGCTCACGGGTACGGTCCGATACGCAGTATTTT.

This clonotype occurred many times. Since it is a stray read in a library aimed at alpha chains, this beta chain has a size that is not meaningful. The rearrangement links TRBV20-1 to TRBJ2-5; 13 nucleotides line up with TRBD2. Germline values: CDR1 DFQATT, CDR2 SNEGSKA (reference sequence). This CDR3 region has 16 residues. The V segment lost 6 bases and the J segment 1 base; nucleotides outside the gene matches: 8. CDR3 protein: CSAQGLAGTPQETQYF. The CDR3 coding sequence is TGCAGTGCCCAGGGACTAGCGGGAACCCCCCAAGAGACCCAGTACTTC.

This clonotype is medium-sized in the sample. For a library built for alpha chains, this beta chain is a stray read; little rests on its size. The chain links TRBV18 to TRBJ2-3, with a weak D call TRBD1 (6 bases). The CDR3 is 15 residues long. V lost 6 bases and J 4 bases, leaving 17 bases between the germline ends. CDR1 and CDR2 (germline): KGHSH, LQKENI. CDR3 sequence reads: CASSSQGSWADTQYF. The CDR3 DNA sequence: TGTGCCAGCTCTTCACAGGGCTCGTGGGCAGATACGCAGTATTTT.

This clonotype is medium-sized. As an off-target read in a library built for alpha chains, this beta chain has a frequency of little significance. The rearrangement links TRBV3-2 to TRBJ2-7. TRBV3-2 is deemed a pseudogene. This CDR3 contains 15 residues. CDR3 nucleotide sequence: TGTGCCAGCAGTCGAGCAACAGTGATCTCCTACGAGCAGTACTTC. Residues: CASSRATVISYEQYF.